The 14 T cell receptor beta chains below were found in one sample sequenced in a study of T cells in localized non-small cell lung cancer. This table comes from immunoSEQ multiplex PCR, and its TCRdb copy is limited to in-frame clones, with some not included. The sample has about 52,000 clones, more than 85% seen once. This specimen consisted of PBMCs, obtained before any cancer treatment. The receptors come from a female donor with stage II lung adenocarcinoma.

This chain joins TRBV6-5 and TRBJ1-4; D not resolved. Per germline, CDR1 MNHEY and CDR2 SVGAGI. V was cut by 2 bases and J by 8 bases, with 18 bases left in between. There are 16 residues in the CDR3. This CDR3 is CASSYHTWASVEKLFF. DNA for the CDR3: TGTGCCAGCAGTTACCATACATGGGCCTCGGTCGAAAAACTGTTTTTT.

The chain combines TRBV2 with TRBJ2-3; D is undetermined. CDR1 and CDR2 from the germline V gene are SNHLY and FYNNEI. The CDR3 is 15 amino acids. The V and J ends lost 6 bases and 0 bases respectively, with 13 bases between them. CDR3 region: CASRADGPSTDTQYF. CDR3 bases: TGTGCCAGCAGGGCGGACGGCCCTAGCACAGATACGCAGTATTTT.

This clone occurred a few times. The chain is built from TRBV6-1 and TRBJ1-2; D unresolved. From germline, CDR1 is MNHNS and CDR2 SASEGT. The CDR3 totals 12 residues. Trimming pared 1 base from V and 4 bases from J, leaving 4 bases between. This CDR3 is CASSEDSYGYTF. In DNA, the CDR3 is TGTGCCAGCAGTGAAGACAGCTATGGCTACACCTTC.

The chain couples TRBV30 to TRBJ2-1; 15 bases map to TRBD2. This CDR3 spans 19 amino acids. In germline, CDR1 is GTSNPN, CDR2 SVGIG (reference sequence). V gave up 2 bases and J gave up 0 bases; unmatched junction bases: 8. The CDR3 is CAWSSGTSGGTSSYNEQFF. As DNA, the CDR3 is TGTGCCTGGAGTTCCGGGACTAGCGGGGGGACAAGCTCCTACAATGAGCAGTTCTTC.

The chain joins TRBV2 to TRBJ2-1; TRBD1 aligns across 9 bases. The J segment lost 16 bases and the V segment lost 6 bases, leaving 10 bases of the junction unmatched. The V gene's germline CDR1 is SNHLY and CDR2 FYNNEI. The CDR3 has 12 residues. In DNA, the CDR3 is TGTGCCAGCAGGACGAAAGGACAGGGGTTCTTCTTC. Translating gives CASRTKGQGFFF.

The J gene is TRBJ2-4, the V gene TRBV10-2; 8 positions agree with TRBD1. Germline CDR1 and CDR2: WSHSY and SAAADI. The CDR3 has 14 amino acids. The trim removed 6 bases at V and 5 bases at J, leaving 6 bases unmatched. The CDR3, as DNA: TGCGCCAGCAGCAGTCGGACAGGGCAAAACATTCAGTACTTC. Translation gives CASSSRTGQNIQYF.

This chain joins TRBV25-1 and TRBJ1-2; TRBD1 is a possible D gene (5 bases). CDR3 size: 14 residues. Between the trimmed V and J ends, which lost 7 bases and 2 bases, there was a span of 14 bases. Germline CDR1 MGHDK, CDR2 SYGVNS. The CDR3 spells CASMGIRGNYGYTF. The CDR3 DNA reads TGTGCCAGCATGGGTATTAGGGGAAACTATGGCTACACCTTC.

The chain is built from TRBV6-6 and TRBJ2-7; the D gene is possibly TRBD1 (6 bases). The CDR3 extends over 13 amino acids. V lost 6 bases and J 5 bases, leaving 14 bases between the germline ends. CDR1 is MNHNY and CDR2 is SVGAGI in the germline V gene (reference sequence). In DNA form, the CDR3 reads TGTGCCAGCAGCAGGACAGTGAGGGACGAGCAGTACTTC. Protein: CASSRTVRDEQYF.

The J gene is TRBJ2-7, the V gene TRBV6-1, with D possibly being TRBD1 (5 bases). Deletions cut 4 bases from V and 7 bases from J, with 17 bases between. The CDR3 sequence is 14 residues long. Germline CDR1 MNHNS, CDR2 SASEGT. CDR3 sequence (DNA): TGTGCCAGCAGTGCCAGGGCGGCGTCTGTAGAGCAGTACTTC. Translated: CASSARAASVEQYF.

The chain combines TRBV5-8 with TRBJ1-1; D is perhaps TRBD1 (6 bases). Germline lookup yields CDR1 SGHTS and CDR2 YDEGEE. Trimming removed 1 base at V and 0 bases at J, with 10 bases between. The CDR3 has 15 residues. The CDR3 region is CASSLPTGLNTEAFF. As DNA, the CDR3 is TGTGCCAGCAGCTTGCCGACAGGCCTGAACACTGAAGCTTTCTTT.

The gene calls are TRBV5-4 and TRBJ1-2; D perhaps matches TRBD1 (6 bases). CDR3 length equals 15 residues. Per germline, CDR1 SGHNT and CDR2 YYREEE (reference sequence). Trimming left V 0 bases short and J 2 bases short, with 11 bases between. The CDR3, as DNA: TGTGCCAGCAGCTTGGCGAGGACAGAAAACTATGGCTACACCTTC. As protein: CASSLARTENYGYTF.

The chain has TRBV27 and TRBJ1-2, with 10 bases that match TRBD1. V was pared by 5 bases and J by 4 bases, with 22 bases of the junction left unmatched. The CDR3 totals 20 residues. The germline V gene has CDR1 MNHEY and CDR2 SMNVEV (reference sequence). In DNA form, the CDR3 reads TGTGCCAGCAGTCCCACTTATTTCAGACAGGGGGCCCCACAATTCTATGGCTACACCTTC. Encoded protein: CASSPTYFRQGAPQFYGYTF.

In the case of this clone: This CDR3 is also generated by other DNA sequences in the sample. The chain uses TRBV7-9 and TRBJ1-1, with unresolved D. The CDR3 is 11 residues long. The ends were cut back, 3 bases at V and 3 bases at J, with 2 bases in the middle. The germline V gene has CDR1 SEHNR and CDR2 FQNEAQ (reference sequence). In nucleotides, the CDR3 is TGTGCCAGCAGCTTTGACACTGAAGCTTTCTTT. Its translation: CASSFDTEAFF.

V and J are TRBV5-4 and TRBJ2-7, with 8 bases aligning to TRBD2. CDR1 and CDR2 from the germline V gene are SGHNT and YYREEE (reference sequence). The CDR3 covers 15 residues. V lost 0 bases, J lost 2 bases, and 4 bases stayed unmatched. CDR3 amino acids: CASSLGAGVTYEQYF. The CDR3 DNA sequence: TGTGCCAGCAGCTTGGGAGCGGGGGTGACCTACGAGCAGTACTTC.